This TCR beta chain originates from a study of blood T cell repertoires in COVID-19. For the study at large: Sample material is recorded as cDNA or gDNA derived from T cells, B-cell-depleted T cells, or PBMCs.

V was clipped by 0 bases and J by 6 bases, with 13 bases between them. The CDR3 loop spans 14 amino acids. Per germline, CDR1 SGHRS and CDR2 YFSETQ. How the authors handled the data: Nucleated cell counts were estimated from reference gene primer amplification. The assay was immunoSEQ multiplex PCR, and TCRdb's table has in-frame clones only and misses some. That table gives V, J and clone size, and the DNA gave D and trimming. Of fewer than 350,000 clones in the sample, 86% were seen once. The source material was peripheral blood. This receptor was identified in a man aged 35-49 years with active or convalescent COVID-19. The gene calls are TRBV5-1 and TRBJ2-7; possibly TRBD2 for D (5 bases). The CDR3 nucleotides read TGCGCCAGCAGCTTGGGGAGGCCGCCCGTCGAGCAGTACTTC. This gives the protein CASSLGRPPVEQYF.